This paragraph covers one T cell receptor (beta chain) sequence. The antigen remains undetermined. This sample was taken from a study of cytomegalovirus exposure and HLA in healthy donors. Regarding the study as a whole: Researchers reported that a few CMV-associated chains were confirmed in vitro as CMV antigen-specific.

60 Vbeta and 13 Jbeta primers were used in PCR. Assay used: immunoSEQ multiplex PCR; TCRdb lists only in-frame clones, some missing. The data hold roughly 250,000 clones, with approximately 84% observed a single time. Looked up from germline, CDR1 is SGDLS and CDR2 is YYNGEE. V lost 0 bases and J lost 5, with 14 bases in between. The CDR3 totals 15 residues. The clonotype comes from a woman aged 40 to 49 in good health and CMV-seropositive. What was sequenced was PBMCs. The rearrangement joins TRBV9 to TRBJ2-5; a weak D match, TRBD1 (5 bases). This CDR3 is CASSVDGSPGETQYF. The CDR3 DNA sequence: TGTGCCAGCAGCGTAGACGGCTCGCCAGGGGAGACCCAGTACTTC. Combining the CDR3 with reference TRBV9 and TRBJ2-5 gives the whole variable domain DSGVTQTPKHLITATGQRVTLRCSPRSGDLSVYWYQQSLDQGLQFLIQYYNGEERAKGNILERFSAQQFPDLHSELNLSSLELGDSALYFCASSVDGSPGETQYFGPGTRLLVL.